The TCR beta chain under discussion was sequenced for a study of early T cells in non-severe SARS-CoV-2 infection (dated by TCRdb to the early 2020s). For context, the study as a whole: TCR sequencing used bulk RNA from unsorted whole blood, so alpha and beta chains could not be paired. Beyond this particular receptor, the publication reports: Matching against VDJdb was skewed toward anti-spike CD8 responses, likely underestimated virus-specific expansions, and missed private and CD4 specificities.

This clonotype was seen more than once but under ten times. What antigen it recognizes has not been identified. There are no base qualities to consult, and no much larger clone falls within one base. Libraries were made using 5' RACE. This sample was sequenced with a NextSeq 500. Unique molecular identifiers were attached to individual cDNA molecules in the TCR library protocol so that sequencing error and PCR bias could be corrected. Both TCR alpha and beta chains were sequenced, and tight co-correlation was observed between alpha and beta sequence abundances in each sample. The original pipeline was this. Decombinator V4 was used to annotate TCR sequences for V gene, J gene and CDR3. TCRs were defined as expanded if a significant change between any two time points was detected under a Poisson model with p below 0.0001. TCR abundances were normalised to the total number of TCRs sequenced in each sample and reported as counts per million. TRAV1-2 paired with TRAJ12, TRAJ20 or TRAJ33 defined MAIT TCRs, while TRAV10 paired with TRAJ18 defined iNKT TCRs. VDJdb, accessed 1 November 2021, was searched for CMV, EBV and SARS-CoV-2 annotated TCRs, with TCRs annotated for multiple antigens excluded. TCRdb reworked the public reads: Q25 trimming with fastp, MiXCR clone assembly, productive beta chains retained. Identical CDR3 proteins give one entry, which carries the most common genes and DNA. The V and J calls, along with clone size, are taken from TCRdb and not from the paper's own processing. The sample table records some 75,000 distinct CDR3 sequences; roughly 13% of these occur just once. The ten largest clones capture under 1.5% of the sample.

Measured from the cysteine to the phenylalanine, the CDR3 is 17 residues long. Only the CDR3 region is kept as DNA, spanning 51 bases read in frame from base 1. The germline V and J ends show losses of 5 bases and 1 base respectively, and no gene match explains 13 bases of the junction. The germline V gene provides CDR1 SGHAT and CDR2 FQNNGV. Set within a cohort of healthcare workers in London, UK, this nested case-control study involved weekly PCR testing of nasopharyngeal swabs along with blood sampling. Healthcare workers were enrolled in the week of the UK lockdown, from 23 to 31 March 2020, and were followed every week for up to roughly 15 weeks.

The rearranged segments are TRBV11-2 and TRBJ2-7; TRBD2 agrees with 8 junctional bases. The TCR comes from an adult who was a healthcare worker with PCR-confirmed SARS-CoV-2 infection or an uninfected control (not recorded which). Material: whole blood. The CDR3 protein is CASSQGGGGGISYEQYF. The bases are TGTGCCAGCAGCCAAGGTGGTGGCGGGGGGATTTCCTACGAGCAGTACTTC.